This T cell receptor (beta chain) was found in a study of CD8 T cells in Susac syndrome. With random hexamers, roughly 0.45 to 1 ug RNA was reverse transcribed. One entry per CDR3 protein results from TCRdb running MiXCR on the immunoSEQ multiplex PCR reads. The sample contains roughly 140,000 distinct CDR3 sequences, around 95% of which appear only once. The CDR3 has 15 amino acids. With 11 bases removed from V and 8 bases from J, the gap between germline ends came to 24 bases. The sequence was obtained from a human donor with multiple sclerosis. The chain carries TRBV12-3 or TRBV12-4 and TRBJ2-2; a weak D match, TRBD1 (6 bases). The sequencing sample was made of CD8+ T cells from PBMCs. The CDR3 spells CAAKQGSGSEGELFF. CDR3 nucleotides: TGTGCCGCCAAACAGGGTTCAGGGAGCGAGGGGGAGCTGTTTTTT.